This T cell receptor (beta chain) was recovered during a study of T-cell memory formation after mild COVID-19. Study summary: Largely donor-specific TCR clusters were found. Study-level results: Clones shrinking from day 15 to 85 showed even CD4/CD8 mixes; later expanders tilted CD4+. Cross-reactive memory seemingly joined, as some responding clones were found in pre-infection memory.

Germline CDR1 is SEHNR and CDR2 is FQNEAQ (reference sequence). Trimming at V came to 3 bases and at J to 4 bases, leaving 6 bases not matched to a gene. This CDR3 has 15 residues. The TCR alpha and TCR beta cDNA libraries, bearing sample barcodes and UMIs, were generated by 5'RACE using constant-segment primers. TCRdb passed the 5' RACE reads through MiXCR, listing each CDR3 protein once. This sample yields 75,000 to 90,000 distinct CDR3 sequences, of which 14% are seen a single time; about 33% belongs to the top ten. This clonotype has a handful of counts. Its antigen remains unknown. The TCR was taken from an adult woman who had mild COVID-19 (a few samples of this study predate the infection). Cell type and time point are not known. Sequenced: PBMCs or a T cell subset sorted from them (not recorded which). The chain is built from TRBV7-9 and TRBJ2-3; 8 bases line up with TRBD1. In nucleotides, the CDR3 is TGTGCCAGCAGCTTCGGACAGGGTAACGCAGATACGCAGTATTTT. It specifies CASSFGQGNADTQYF.